Listed below are T cell receptor beta chains from one sample, sequenced in a study of blood T cell repertoires in COVID-19. Produced via immunoSEQ multiplex PCR; TCRdb's table is partial and in-frame only. The data show fewer than 350,000 clones, 85% seen once. Input material: PBMCs or T cells enriched from blood (not recorded which). The receptor source for this set is a woman aged 45-65 years who had recovered from COVID-19. The CDR3 runs from the conserved cysteine through the conserved F or W. The D gene is left open where the match is weak. The size field is filled for only some rows; it gives once, few, many or a size class.

>TRBJ2-5|TRBD1|.|TRBV24-1
CATSDLSAGGSLQETQYF
TGTGCCACCAGTGATTTATCGGCAGGGGGCTCCCTCCAAGAGACCCAGTACTTC
>TRBJ2-6|TRBD1|.|TRBV28
CASQTGTLANVLTF
TGTGCCAGCCAGACAGGGACATTGGCCAACGTCCTGACTTTC
>TRBJ1-4|.|.|TRBV15
CATSREEGSATNEKLFF
TGTGCCACCAGCAGAGAGGAGGGCTCGGCAACTAATGAAAAACTGTTTTTT
>TRBJ1-4|.|.|TRBV6-5
CASSPYTGLSEKLFF
TGTGCCAGCAGTCCCTATACAGGGCTCAGCGAAAAACTGTTTTTT
>TRBJ1-5|.|.|TRBV6-1
CASSVVAGAFSNQPQHF
TGTGCCAGCAGTGTCGTCGCAGGGGCTTTTAGCAATCAGCCCCAGCATTTT
>TRBJ1-2|.|few|TRBV15
CATSREGDYGYTF
TGTGCCACCAGCAGAGAAGGGGACTATGGCTACACCTTC
>TRBJ1-1|TRBD1|.|TRBV6-5
CASSYGQGNTEAFF
TGTGCCAGCAGTTATGGACAGGGGAACACTGAAGCTTTCTTT
>TRBJ2-5|.|.|TRBV28
CASSLGSGQLIQETQYF
TGTGCCAGCAGTTTAGGGTCCGGACAGCTAATCCAAGAGACCCAGTACTTC
>TRBJ2-1|TRBD1|.|TRBV11-3
CASSFDRDHEQFF
TGTGCCAGCAGCTTTGACAGGGACCATGAGCAGTTCTTC
>TRBJ2-5|TRBD2|.|TRBV29-1
CSVPTSGFQETQYF
TGCAGCGTTCCGACTAGCGGGTTCCAAGAGACCCAGTACTTC
>TRBJ2-3|TRBD2|.|TRBV5-1
CASSRLAGAIDTQYF
TGCGCCAGCAGCCGACTAGCGGGAGCGATAGATACGCAGTATTTT
>TRBJ1-6|TRBD1|.|TRBV6-5
CASRGGLYNSPLHF
TGTGCCAGCAGAGGGGGCCTCTATAATTCACCCCTCCACTTT
>TRBJ2-5|TRBD2|.|TRBV9
CASSVEGSGGQETQYF
TGTGCCAGCAGCGTGGAAGGTAGCGGGGGCCAAGAGACCCAGTACTTC
>TRBJ1-4|TRBD1|.|TRBV19
CASSDHRGRLEKLFF
TGTGCCAGTAGTGACCACAGGGGGCGGCTTGAAAAACTGTTTTTT
>TRBJ2-7|TRBD2|.|TRBV7-9
CASSWTSGSYEQYF
TGTGCCAGCAGCTGGACTAGCGGGAGCTACGAGCAGTACTTC
>TRBJ1-4|.|.|TRBV10-2
CASRKTGTNEKLFF
TGCGCCAGCAGAAAGACAGGAACTAATGAAAAACTGTTTTTT
>TRBJ1-5|.|.|TRBV19
CASSIQVSYSNQPQHF
TGTGCCAGTAGTATCCAGGTGAGCTATAGCAATCAGCCCCAGCATTTT
>TRBJ1-4|.|.|TRBV4-2
CASSQGIRENEKLFF
TGTGCCAGCAGCCAAGGAATCCGGGAGAATGAAAAACTGTTTTTT
>TRBJ1-6|.|.|TRBV10-2
CASTLRGKGSPLHF
TGCGCCAGCACTCTCAGGGGAAAAGGGTCACCCCTCCACTTT
>TRBJ2-2|.|.|TRBV4-1
CASSQSQGVVELFF
TGCGCCAGCAGCCAATCACAGGGTGTAGTGGAGCTGTTTTTT
>TRBJ1-5|.|.|TRBV19
CASSISFGSQPNQPQHF
TGTGCCAGTAGTATTAGTTTCGGTTCACAGCCAAATCAGCCCCAGCATTTT
>TRBJ2-1|TRBD1|.|TRBV7-3
CASSHRDRAYNEQFF
TGTGCCAGCAGCCACCGGGACAGAGCCTACAATGAGCAGTTCTTC
>TRBJ2-3|.|few|TRBV18
CASSPGLNTQYF
TGTGCCAGCTCACCAGGGCTGAATACGCAGTATTTT
>TRBJ2-2|TRBD2|.|TRBV28
CASSSGLAGGTGELFF
TGTGCCAGCAGTTCGGGACTAGCGGGGGGCACCGGGGAGCTGTTTTTT
>TRBJ2-6|.|few|TRBV7-2
CASSSKGRGSGANVLTF
TGTGCCAGCAGCTCTAAGGGTAGGGGATCTGGGGCCAACGTCCTGACTTTC
>TRBJ1-2|.|.|TRBV10-3
CAISERQQSSYTF
TGTGCCATCAGTGAGAGGCAACAGAGCAGCTACACCTTC
>TRBJ2-1|TRBD1|.|TRBV25-1
CASSETQGVYNEQFF
TGTGCCAGCAGTGAAACACAGGGGGTCTACAATGAGCAGTTCTTC
>TRBJ1-1|.|.|TRBV5-6
CASSLGTGWNTEAFF
TGTGCCAGCAGCTTGGGAACAGGGTGGAACACTGAAGCTTTCTTT
>TRBJ1-1|.|once|TRBV19
CASSIGLQRFAFF
TGTGCCAGTAGTATAGGACTACAGCGTTTCGCTTTCTTT
>TRBJ1-5|TRBD1|.|TRBV19
CASSITLDRGFNQPQHF
TGTGCCAGTAGTATAACGCTGGACAGGGGCTTCAATCAGCCCCAGCATTTT
>TRBJ2-5|TRBD1|once|TRBV19
CASSATGGKTQYF
TGTGCCAGTAGTGCGACAGGGGGCAAGACCCAGTACTTC
>TRBJ2-7|.|few|TRBV28
CASSLTGSTYEQYF
TGTGCCAGCAGTTTAACAGGGTCGACCTACGAGCAGTACTTC
>TRBJ1-1|TRBD1|few|TRBV5-1
CASSLSGGLAFF
TGCGCCAGCAGCTTGTCAGGGGGCTTGGCTTTCTTT
>TRBJ1-3|TRBD1|.|TRBV5-1
CASSPTGARGNTIYF
TGCGCCAGCAGCCCCACAGGGGCCCGTGGAAACACCATATATTTT
>TRBJ1-2|.|.|TRBV27
CASRGVVDGYTF
TGTGCCAGCAGAGGGGTGGTGGATGGCTACACCTTC
>TRBJ1-2|.|.|TRBV29-1
CSPGGYTF
TGCAGCCCAGGAGGCTACACCTTC
>TRBJ2-5|.|.|TRBV18
CASSPPFGDKGTQYF
TGTGCCAGCTCACCACCGTTCGGGGACAAGGGGACCCAGTACTTC
>TRBJ2-7|TRBD2|.|TRBV30
CARSLGGGAYEQYF
TGTGCCCGTAGTTTGGGCGGGGGGGCCTACGAGCAGTACTTC
>TRBJ1-4|.|.|TRBV24-1
CATSDPTGPNASKLFF
TGTGCCACCAGTGATCCCACAGGCCCAAACGCGTCAAAACTGTTTTTT
>TRBJ1-4|.|.|TRBV18
CASSARQGEKLFF
TGTGCCAGCTCAGCGCGGCAGGGCGAAAAACTGTTTTTT
>TRBJ1-4|.|.|TRBV29-1
CSVLQEKLFF
TGCAGCGTCTTACAGGAAAAACTGTTTTTT
>TRBJ2-2|TRBD2|few|TRBV19
CASSGLAGPNTGELFF
TGTGCCAGTAGTGGGCTAGCGGGGCCGAACACCGGGGAGCTGTTTTTT
>TRBJ2-1|.|.|TRBV9
CASSDSQGYEQFF
TGTGCCAGCAGCGACTCCCAGGGCTATGAGCAGTTCTTC
>TRBJ1-3|.|.|TRBV18
CASSPDRHSGNTIYF
TGTGCCAGCTCACCTGACAGGCACTCTGGAAACACCATATATTTT
>TRBJ1-5|TRBD1|few|TRBV3-1/TRBV3-2
CASSQGDIRGIYSNQPQHF
TGTGCCAGCAGTCAGGGGGACATCCGCGGGATTTATAGCAATCAGCCCCAGCATTTT
>TRBJ1-4|.|.|TRBV7-2
CASSLEVPKGEKLFF
TGTGCCAGCAGCTTAGAAGTCCCCAAGGGGGAAAAACTGTTTTTT
>TRBJ2-3|.|.|TRBV19
CASSIAGTDTQYF
TGTGCCAGTAGTATAGCGGGCACAGATACGCAGTATTTT
>TRBJ1-2|TRBD1|once|TRBV16
CASSRQGAPGNYGYTF
TGTGCCAGCAGTCGACAGGGGGCGCCGGGCAACTATGGCTACACCTTC
>TRBJ2-6|.|few|TRBV5-1
CASSLQPQGTGANVLTF
TGCGCCAGCAGCTTGCAGCCCCAGGGGACTGGGGCCAACGTCCTGACTTTC
>TRBJ1-1|.|.|TRBV29-1
CSVVGAGMNTEAFF
TGCAGCGTTGTTGGGGCGGGAATGAACACTGAAGCTTTCTTT
>TRBJ2-2|.|.|TRBV10-1
CASSYGGGNTGELFF
TGCGCCAGCAGCTACGGCGGGGGCAACACCGGGGAGCTGTTTTTT
>TRBJ1-1|.|.|TRBV7-9
CASSQSVNTEAFF
TGTGCCAGCAGCCAGTCCGTGAACACTGAAGCTTTCTTT
>TRBJ1-6|TRBD1|.|TRBV29-1
CSFRTGGNSPLHF
TGCAGCTTCAGGACAGGAGGAAATTCACCCCTCCACTTT
>TRBJ2-3|TRBD2|.|TRBV16
CASSQSRGGSDTQYF
TGTGCCAGCAGCCAATCGCGGGGGGGCTCAGATACGCAGTATTTT
>TRBJ2-5|.|.|TRBV5-4
CASSPEQGPWETQYF
TGTGCCAGCAGCCCTGAACAGGGTCCTTGGGAGACCCAGTACTTC